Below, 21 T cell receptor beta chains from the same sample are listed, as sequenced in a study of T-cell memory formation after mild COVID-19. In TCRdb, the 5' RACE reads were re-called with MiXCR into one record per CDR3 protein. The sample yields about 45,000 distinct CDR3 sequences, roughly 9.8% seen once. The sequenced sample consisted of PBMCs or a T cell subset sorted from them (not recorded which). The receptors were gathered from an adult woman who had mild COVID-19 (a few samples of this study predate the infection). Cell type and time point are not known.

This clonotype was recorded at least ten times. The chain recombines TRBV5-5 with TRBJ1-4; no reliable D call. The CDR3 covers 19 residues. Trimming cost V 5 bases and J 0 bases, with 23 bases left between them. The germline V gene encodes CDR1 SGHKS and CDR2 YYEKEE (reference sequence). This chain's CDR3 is CASSSRPSAVWATNEKLFF. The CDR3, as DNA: TGTGCCAGCAGTTCTAGACCGTCGGCAGTCTGGGCAACTAATGAAAAACTGTTTTTT.

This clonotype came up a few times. The CDR3 sequence: CSARDQGGGTGSQHF. CDR3 sequence (DNA): TGCAGTGCTAGAGACCAGGGAGGGGGCACTGGGTCCCAGCATTTT. The chain couples TRBV20-1 to TRBJ1-5; 7 bases match TRBD1. Unmatched junction bases numbered 13, after V lost 0 bases and J lost 11 bases. Germline V CDR1 and CDR2: DFQATT, SNEGSKA (reference sequence). The length of the CDR3 is 15 residues.

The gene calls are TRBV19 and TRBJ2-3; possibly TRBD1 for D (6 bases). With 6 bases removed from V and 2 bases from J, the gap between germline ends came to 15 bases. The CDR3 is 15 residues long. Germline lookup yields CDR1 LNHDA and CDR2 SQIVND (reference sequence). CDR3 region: CASRRTAASTDTQYF. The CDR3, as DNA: TGTGCCAGTAGGCGGACAGCCGCATCCACAGATACGCAGTATTTT. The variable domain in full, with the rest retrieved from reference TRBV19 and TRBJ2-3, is DGGITQSPKYLFRKEGQNVTLSCEQNLNHDAMYWYRQDPGQGLRLIYYSQIVNDFQKGDIAEGYSVSREKKESFPLTVTSAQKNPTAFYLCASRRTAASTDTQYFGPGTRLTVL.

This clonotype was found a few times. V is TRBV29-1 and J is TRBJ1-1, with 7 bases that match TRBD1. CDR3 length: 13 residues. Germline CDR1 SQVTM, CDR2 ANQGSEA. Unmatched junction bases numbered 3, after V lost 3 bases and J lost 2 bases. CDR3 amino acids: CSVDGTVNTEAFF. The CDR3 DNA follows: TGCAGCGTTGACGGGACAGTTAACACTGAAGCTTTCTTT.

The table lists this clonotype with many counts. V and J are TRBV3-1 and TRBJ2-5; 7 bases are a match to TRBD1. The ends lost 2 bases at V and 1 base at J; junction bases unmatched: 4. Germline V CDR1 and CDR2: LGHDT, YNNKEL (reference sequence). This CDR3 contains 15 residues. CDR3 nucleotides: TGTGCCAGCAGCCAAACCACAGGGGTCCAAGAGACCCAGTACTTC. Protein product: CASSQTTGVQETQYF.

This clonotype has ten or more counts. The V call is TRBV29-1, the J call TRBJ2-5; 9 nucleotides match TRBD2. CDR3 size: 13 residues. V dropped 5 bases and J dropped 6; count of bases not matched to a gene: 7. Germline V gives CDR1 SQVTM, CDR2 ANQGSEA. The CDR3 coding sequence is TGCAGCGTTAATAGCGGGAGTCTTAAGACCCAGTACTTC. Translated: CSVNSGSLKTQYF.

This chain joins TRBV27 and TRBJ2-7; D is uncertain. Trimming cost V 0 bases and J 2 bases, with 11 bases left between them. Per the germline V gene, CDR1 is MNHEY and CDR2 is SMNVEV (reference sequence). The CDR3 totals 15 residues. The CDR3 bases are TGTGCCAGCAGTTTATCTGAGATAGGAGCCTACGAGCAGTACTTC. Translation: CASSLSEIGAYEQYF.

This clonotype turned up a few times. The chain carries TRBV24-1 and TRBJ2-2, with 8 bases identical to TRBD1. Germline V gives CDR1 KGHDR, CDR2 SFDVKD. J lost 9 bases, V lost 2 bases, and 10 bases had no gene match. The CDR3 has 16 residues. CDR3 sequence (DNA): TGTGCCACCAGTGATTCACATCACCAGGGGGCCCGGGAGCTGTTTTTT. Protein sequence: CATSDSHHQGARELFF.

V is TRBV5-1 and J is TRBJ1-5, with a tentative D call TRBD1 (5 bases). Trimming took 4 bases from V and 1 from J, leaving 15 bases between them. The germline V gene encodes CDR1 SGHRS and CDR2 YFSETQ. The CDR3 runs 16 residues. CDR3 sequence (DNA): TGCGCCAGCAGCGAGGGATCAGGGTTAAGCAATCAGCCCCAGCATTTT. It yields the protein CASSEGSGLSNQPQHF.

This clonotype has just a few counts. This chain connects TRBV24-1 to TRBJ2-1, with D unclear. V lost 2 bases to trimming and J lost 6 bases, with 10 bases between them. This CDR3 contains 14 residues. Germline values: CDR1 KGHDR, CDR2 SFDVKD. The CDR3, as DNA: TGTGCCACCAGTGATTATTTCGGGTCCAATGAGCAGTTCTTC. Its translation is CATSDYFGSNEQFF.

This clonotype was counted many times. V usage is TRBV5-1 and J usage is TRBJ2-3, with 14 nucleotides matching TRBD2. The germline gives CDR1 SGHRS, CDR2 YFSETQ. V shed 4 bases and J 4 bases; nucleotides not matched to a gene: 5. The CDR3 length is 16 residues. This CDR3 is CASSPGTSGGADTQYF. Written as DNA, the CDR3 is TGCGCCAGCAGCCCCGGGACTAGCGGGGGTGCAGATACGCAGTATTTT.

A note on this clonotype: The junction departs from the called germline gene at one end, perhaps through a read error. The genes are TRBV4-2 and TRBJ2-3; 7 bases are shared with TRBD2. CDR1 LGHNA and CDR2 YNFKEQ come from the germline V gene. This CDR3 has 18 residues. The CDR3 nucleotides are TGTGCCAGCAGCCAGAAATATGGGGCGGGGGATAGCAAAGATACGCAGTATTTT. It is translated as CASSQKYGAGDSKDTQYF.

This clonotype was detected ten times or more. CDR3 amino acids: CASSSYGTSYLNEQFF. CDR3 DNA sequence: TGTGCCAGCAGCTCGTACGGGACTAGCTACCTCAATGAGCAGTTCTTC. V is TRBV7-3 and J is TRBJ2-1; 9 bases align to TRBD2. V lost 4 bases, J lost 6 bases, and 10 bases stayed unmatched. The CDR3 is 16 residues long. The germline CDR1 and CDR2 sequences are SGHTA and FQGTGA.

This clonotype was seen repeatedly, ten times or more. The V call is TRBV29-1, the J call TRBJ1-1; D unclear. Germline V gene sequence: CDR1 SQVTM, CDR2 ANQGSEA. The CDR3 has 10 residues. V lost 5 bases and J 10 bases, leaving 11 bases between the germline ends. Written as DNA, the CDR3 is TGCAGCGTTCTGCTCTGGGGAGCTTTCTTT. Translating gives CSVLLWGAFF. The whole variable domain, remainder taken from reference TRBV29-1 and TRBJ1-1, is SAVISQKPSRDICQRGTSLTIQCQVDSQVTMMFWYRQQPGQSLTLIATANQGSEATYESGFVIDKFPISRPNLTFSTLTVSNMSPEDSSIYLCSVLLWGAFFGQGTRLTVV.

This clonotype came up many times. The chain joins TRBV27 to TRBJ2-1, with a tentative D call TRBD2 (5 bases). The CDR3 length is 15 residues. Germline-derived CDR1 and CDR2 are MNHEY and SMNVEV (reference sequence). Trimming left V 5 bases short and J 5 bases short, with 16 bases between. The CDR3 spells CASSPRASRDNEQFF. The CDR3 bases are TGTGCCAGCAGTCCCCGAGCTAGCAGAGACAATGAGCAGTTCTTC.

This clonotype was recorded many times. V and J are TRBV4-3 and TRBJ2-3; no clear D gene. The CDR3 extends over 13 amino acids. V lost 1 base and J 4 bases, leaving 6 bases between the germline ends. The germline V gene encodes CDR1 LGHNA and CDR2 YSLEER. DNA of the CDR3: TGCGCCAGCAGCCAAGCCTATTCAGATACGCAGTATTTT. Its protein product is CASSQAYSDTQYF.

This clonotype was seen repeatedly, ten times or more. In DNA, the CDR3 is TGTGCCAGCAGCCGGGGGAGTAACTATGGCTACACCTTC. Protein product: CASSRGSNYGYTF. The chain is built from TRBV4-2 and TRBJ1-2; D may be TRBD1 (5 bases). Trimming cost V 4 bases and J 1 base, with 7 bases left between them. Germline loops: CDR1 LGHNA, CDR2 YNFKEQ. The CDR3 is made up of 13 amino acids.

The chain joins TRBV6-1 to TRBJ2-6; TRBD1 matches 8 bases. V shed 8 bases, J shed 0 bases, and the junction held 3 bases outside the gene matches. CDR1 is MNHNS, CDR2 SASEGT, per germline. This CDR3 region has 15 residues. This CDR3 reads CASGTGGSGANVLTF. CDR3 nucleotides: TGTGCCAGCGGGACAGGAGGCTCTGGGGCCAACGTCCTGACTTTC.

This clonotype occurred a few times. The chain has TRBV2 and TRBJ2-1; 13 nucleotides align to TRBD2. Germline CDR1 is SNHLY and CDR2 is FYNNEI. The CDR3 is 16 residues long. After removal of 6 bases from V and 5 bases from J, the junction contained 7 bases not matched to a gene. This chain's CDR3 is CASRRTSGGLHNEQFF. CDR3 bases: TGTGCCAGCAGGCGGACTAGCGGGGGCCTACACAATGAGCAGTTCTTC. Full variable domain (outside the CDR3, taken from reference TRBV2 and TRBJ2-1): EPEVTQTPSHQVTQMGQEVILRCVPISNHLYFYWYRQILGQKVEFLVSFYNNEISEKSEIFDDQFSVERPDGSNFTLKIRSTKLEDSAMYFCASRRTSGGLHNEQFFGPGTRLTVL.

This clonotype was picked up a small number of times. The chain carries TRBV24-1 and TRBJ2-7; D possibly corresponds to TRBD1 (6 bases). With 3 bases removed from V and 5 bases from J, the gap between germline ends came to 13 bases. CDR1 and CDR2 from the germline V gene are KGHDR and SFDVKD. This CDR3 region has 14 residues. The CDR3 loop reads CATSDPRGNDEQYF. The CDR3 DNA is TGTGCCACCAGTGATCCGAGGGGGAACGACGAGCAGTACTTC.

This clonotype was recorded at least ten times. This CDR3 reads CASSFGGTVGTEAFF. CDR3 nucleotides: TGTGCCAGCAGCTTTGGGGGGACAGTTGGGACTGAAGCTTTCTTT. The rearrangement joins TRBV12-3 or TRBV12-4 to TRBJ1-1; the match to TRBD1 covers 7 bases. The V and J ends lost 6 bases and 5 bases, in that order; junction bases with no gene match: 12. This CDR3 is built from 15 residues.